This T cell receptor beta chain is drawn from a study of CD8 T cells in ankylosing spondylitis. Study observations and caveats: A TCR beta motif of eight or nine highly homologous variants seemed to mark ankylosing spondylitis blood. The disease-linked clones had a CD8+ phenotype and low blood frequencies. Existing reports had already noted some motif variants in reactive arthritis synovial fluid and blood.

From germline, CDR1 is SGHAT and CDR2 FQNNGV. The CDR3 length is 16 residues. Losses at the gene ends were 5 bases for V and 4 bases for J; bases not matched to a gene: 11. Points on this clonotype: The antigen is undetermined.

Via MiXCR, TCRdb re-called the 5' RACE reads, giving one row per CDR3 protein. Among some 250,000 distinct CDR3 sequences listed, around 10% were seen once. This sequence originates from a male donor with ankylosing spondylitis or in good health (not recorded which). This chain joins TRBV11-2 and TRBJ2-1; 7 positions match TRBD1. Sequences were obtained from blood, either unsorted or a sorted T cell fraction (not recorded which). CDR3 DNA: TGTGCCAGCAGCCCAGAGGTAGGGGACAGATACAATGAGCAGTTCTTC. Translated: CASSPEVGDRYNEQFF.